The TCR beta chain under discussion was sequenced for a study of response to subunit inactivated influenza vaccine. Concerning this clonotype itself: Its antigen remains unknown.

MiXCR was run by TCRdb on the RT-PCR reads, yielding one entry per CDR3 protein. The table includes around 300,000 distinct CDR3 sequences, roughly 20% detected once. CDR1 is SGHRS and CDR2 is YFSETQ in the germline V gene. Trimming left V 1 base short and J 3 bases short, with 7 bases between. The CDR3 spans 14 residues. The study, taken as a whole, reports: T cells newly recruited by each seasonal influenza vaccination are few, the authors suggested.

The TCR originated in a man between 50 and 75 years old who received an inactivated influenza vaccine. The chain carries TRBV5-1 and TRBJ1-4; D is ambiguous. This material consisted of PBMCs from blood, taken approximately 20 months after vaccination. CDR3 residues: CASSLYGANEKLFF. Here the CDR3 DNA reads TGCGCCAGCAGCTTGTACGGGGCTAATGAAAAACTGTTTTTT.